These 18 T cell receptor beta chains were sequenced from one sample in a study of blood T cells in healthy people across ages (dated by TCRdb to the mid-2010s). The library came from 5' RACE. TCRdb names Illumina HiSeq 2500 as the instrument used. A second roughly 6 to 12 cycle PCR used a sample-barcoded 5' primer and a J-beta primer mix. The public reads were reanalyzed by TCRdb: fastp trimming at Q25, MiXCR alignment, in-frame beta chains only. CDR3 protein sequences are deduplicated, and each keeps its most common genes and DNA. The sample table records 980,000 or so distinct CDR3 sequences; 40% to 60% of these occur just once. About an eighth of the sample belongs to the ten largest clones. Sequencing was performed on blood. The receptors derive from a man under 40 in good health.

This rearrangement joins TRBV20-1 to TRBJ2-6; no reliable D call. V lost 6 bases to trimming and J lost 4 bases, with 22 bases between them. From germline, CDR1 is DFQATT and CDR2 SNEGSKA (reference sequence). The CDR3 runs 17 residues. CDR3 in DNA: TGCAGTGCGAGGCCTGCAGGCCTGGCTGCCGGGGCCAACGTCCTGACTTTC. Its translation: CSARPAGLAAGANVLTF.

The CDR3 spells CASSPHGQGQLPLHF. CDR3 nucleotide sequence: TGTGCCAGCAGCCCACACGGACAGGGGCAGCTCCCCCTCCACTTT. This sequence joins TRBV7-3 and TRBJ1-6; 9 bases are shared with TRBD1. The J segment lost 13 bases and the V segment lost 5 bases, leaving 12 bases of the junction unmatched. The CDR3 covers 15 residues. Looked up from germline, CDR1 is SGHTA and CDR2 is FQGTGA.

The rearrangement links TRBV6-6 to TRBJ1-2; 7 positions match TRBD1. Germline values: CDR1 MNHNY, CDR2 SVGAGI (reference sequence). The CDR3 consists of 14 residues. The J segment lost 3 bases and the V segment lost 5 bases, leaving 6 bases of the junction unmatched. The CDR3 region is CASSRDSADYGYTF. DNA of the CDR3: TGTGCCAGCAGTCGGGACAGTGCGGACTATGGCTACACCTTC.

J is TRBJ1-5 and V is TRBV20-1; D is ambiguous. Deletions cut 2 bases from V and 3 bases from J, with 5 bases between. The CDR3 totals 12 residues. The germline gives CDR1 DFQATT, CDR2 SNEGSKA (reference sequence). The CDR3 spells CSARFPNQPQHF. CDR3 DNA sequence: TGCAGTGCTAGATTCCCCAATCAGCCCCAGCATTTT.

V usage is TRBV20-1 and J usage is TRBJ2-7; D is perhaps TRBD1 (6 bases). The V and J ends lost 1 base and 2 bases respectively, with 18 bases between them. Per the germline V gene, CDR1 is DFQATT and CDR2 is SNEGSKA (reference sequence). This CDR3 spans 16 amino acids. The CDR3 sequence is CSARASFRDTTYEQYF. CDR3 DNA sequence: TGCAGTGCTAGAGCCTCGTTCCGGGACACTACCTACGAGCAGTACTTC.

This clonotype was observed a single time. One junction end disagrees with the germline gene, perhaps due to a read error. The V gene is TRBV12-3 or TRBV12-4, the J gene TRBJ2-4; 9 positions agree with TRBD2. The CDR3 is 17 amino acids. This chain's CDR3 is CAGSPSGTSLSKNIQYF. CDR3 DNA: TGTGCCGGCAGTCCGTCCGGGACTAGCCTAAGCAAAAACATTCAGTACTTC.

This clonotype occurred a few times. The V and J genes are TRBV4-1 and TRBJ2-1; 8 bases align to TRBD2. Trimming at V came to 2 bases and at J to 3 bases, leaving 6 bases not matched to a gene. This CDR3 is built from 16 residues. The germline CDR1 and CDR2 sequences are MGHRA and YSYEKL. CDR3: CASSQWAAGDYNEQFF. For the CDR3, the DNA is TGCGCCAGCAGCCAATGGGCAGCGGGGGACTACAATGAGCAGTTCTTC.

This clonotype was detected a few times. The CDR3 here is CASSQGTGNTDTQYF. The CDR3, as DNA: TGCGCCAGCAGCCAAGGTACAGGTAACACAGATACGCAGTATTTT. This rearrangement joins TRBV4-1 to TRBJ2-3; perhaps TRBD1 as D (5 bases). V dropped 1 base and J dropped 2 bases, with 10 bases sitting between them. CDR3 length equals 15 residues. Germline-derived CDR1 and CDR2 are MGHRA and YSYEKL.

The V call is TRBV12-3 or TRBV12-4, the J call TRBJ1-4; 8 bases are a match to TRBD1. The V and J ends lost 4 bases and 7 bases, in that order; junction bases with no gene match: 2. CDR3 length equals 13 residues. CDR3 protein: CASSSRGPEKLFF. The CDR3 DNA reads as TGTGCCAGCAGTTCCAGGGGGCCTGAAAAACTGTTTTTT.

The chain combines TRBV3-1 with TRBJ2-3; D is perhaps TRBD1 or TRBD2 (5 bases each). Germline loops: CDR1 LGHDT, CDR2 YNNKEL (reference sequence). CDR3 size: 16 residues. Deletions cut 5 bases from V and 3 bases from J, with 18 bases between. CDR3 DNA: TGTGCCAGCAGCGACTCGGGACCAGCGGTTACAGATACGCAGTATTTT. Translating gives CASSDSGPAVTDTQYF.

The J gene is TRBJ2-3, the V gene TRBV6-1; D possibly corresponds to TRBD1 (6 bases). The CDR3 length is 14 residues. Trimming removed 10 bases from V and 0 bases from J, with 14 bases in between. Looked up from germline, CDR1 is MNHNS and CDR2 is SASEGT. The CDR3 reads CAITRGTSTDTQYF. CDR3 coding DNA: TGTGCCATCACCAGGGGAACTAGCACAGATACGCAGTATTTT.

Here the CDR3 reads CASSWSSADTQYF. For the CDR3, the DNA is TGCGCCAGCAGTTGGTCTAGCGCAGATACGCAGTATTTT. The V gene is TRBV5-1, the J gene TRBJ2-3, with D maybe TRBD2 (6 bases). The CDR3 is made up of 13 amino acids. Germline V lookup: CDR1 SGHRS, CDR2 YFSETQ. Trimming took off 5 bases at V and 4 bases at J, with 11 bases between the two ends.

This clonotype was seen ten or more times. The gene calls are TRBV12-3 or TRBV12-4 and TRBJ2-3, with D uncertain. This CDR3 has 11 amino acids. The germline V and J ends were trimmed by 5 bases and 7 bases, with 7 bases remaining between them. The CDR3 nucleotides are TGTGCCAGCAGTCAAGAGTATACGCAGTATTTT. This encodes CASSQEYTQYF.

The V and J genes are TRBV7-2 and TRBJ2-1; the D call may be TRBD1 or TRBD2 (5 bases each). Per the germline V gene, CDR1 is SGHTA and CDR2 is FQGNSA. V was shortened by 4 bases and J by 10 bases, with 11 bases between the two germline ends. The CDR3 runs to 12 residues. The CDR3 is CASSWGLLEQFF. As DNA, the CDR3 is TGTGCCAGCAGCTGGGGGTTGTTAGAGCAGTTCTTC.

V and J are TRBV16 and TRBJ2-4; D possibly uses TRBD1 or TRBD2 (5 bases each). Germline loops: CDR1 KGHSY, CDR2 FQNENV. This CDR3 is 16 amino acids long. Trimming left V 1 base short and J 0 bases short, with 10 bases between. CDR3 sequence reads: CASSQWDGVAKNIQYF. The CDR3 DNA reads TGTGCCAGCAGCCAATGGGACGGAGTAGCCAAAAACATTCAGTACTTC.

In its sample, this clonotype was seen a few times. The CDR3 nucleotides read TGCGCCAGCAGCCAACTCGCCCACGAGACCCAGTACTTC. It encodes CASSQLAHETQYF. The chain recombines TRBV4-1 with TRBJ2-5; no clear D gene. The V and J ends lost 2 bases and 5 bases respectively, with 9 bases between them. Germline CDR1 is MGHRA and CDR2 is YSYEKL. The CDR3 has 13 residues.

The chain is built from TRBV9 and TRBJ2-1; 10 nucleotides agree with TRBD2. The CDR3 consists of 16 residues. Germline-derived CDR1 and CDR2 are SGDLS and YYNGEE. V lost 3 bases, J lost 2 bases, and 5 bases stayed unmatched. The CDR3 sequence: CASSDGSGGPYNEQFF. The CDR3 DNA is TGTGCCAGCAGCGATGGTAGCGGGGGGCCCTACAATGAGCAGTTCTTC.

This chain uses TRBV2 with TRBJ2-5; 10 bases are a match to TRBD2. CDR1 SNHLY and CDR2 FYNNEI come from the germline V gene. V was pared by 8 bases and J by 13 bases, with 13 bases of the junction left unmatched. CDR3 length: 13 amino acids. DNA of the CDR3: TGTGCCAGCCTGGGGCTAGCGGGGGAAGAGCGGTACTTC. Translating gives CASLGLAGEERYF.